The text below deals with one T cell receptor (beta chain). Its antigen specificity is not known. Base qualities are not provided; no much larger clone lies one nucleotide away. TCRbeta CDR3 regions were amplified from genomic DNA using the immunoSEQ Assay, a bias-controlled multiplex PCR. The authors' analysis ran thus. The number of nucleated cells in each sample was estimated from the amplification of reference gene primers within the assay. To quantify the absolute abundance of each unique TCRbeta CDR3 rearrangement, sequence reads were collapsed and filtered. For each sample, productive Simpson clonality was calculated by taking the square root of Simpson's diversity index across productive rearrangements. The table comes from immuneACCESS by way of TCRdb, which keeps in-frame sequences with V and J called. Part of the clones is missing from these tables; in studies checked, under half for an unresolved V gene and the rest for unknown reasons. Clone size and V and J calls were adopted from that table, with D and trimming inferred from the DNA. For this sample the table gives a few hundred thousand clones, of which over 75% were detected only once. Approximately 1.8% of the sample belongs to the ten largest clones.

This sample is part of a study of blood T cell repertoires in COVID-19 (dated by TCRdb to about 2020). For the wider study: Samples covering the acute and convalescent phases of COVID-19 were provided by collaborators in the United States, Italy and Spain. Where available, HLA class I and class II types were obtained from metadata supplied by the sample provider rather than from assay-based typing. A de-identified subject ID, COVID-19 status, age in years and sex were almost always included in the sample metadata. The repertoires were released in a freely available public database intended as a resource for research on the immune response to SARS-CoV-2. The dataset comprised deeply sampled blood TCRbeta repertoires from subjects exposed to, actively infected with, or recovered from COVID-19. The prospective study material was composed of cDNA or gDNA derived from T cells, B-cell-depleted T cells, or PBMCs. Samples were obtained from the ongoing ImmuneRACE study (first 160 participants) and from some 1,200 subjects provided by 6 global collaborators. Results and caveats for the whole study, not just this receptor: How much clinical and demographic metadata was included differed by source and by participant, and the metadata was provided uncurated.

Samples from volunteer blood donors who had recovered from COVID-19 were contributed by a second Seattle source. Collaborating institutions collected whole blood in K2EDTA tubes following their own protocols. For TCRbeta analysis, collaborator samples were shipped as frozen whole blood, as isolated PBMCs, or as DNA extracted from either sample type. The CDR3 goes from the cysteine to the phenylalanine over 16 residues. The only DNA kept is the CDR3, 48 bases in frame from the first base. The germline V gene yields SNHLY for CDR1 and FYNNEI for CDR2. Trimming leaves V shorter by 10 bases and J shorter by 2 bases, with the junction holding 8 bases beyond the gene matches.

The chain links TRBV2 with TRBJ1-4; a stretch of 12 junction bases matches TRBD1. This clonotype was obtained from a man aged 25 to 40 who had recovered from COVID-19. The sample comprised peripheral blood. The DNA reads TGTGCCACCTCCCCGGGACAGGGGGCTACTAATGAAAAACTGTTTTTT. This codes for CATSPGQGATNEKLFF.